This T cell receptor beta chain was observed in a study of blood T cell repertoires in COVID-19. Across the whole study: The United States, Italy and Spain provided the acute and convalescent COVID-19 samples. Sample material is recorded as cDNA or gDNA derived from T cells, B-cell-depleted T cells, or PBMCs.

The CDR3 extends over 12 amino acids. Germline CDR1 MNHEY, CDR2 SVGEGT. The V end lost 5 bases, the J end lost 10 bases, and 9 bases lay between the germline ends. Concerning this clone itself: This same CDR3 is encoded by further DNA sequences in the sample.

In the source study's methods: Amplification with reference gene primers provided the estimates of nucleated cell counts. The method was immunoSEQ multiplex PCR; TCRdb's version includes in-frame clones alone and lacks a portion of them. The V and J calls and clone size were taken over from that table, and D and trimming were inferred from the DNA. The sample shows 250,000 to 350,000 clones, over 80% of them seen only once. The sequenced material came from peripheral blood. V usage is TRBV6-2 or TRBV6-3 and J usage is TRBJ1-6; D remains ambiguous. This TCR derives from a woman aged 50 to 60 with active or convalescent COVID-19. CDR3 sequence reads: CASSLGGSPLHF. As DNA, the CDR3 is TGTGCCAGCAGTCTAGGAGGATCACCCCTCCACTTT.